This T cell receptor beta chain was obtained from a study of cytomegalovirus exposure and HLA in healthy donors. Study details: Genotyping of roughly 400 donors showed that over 80% belonged to the Caucasian-associated ancestry cluster.

Regarding this clone: The junction and the germline gene differ at one end; a read error may be behind it. The sample holds other DNA sequences that translate to the same CDR3.

This CDR3 spans 16 amino acids. Germline CDR1 reads ENHRY; CDR2 reads SYGVKD. Primers for the PCR totalled 60 Vbeta and 13 Jbeta. TCRdb's table, derived via immunoSEQ multiplex PCR, lists solely in-frame clones and lacks some. The sample has around 200,000 clones; around 78% are singletons. The rearrangement joins TRBV10-3 to TRBJ1-4; D uncertain. Source material: PBMCs. The sequence was collected from a woman aged 25-40 years in good health and CMV-seropositive. As DNA, the CDR3 is TGTGCCATCAGTGAGGCCCCAACAACAACTAATGAAAAGCTGTTTTTT. As protein: CAISEAPTTTNEKLFF.